These 30 T cell receptor beta chains share one sample of origin, sequenced in a study of T cells in Graves' hyperthyroidism and ophthalmopathy. RNA transcripts provided the source from which TCR beta CDR3 regions were amplified. The study used the HTBI primer set for a first-round RT-PCR of the TCR CDR3. Using its own MiXCR run on the multiplex PCR reads, TCRdb lists one record per CDR3 protein. This sample has some 50,000 distinct CDR3 sequences, with over 40% found just once. Specimen: blood. The source of these receptors is a woman aged 45-65 years with Graves' ophthalmopathy.

In its sample, this clonotype ranks as medium-sized. CDR3 nucleotide sequence: TGTGCCAGCAGTGAAGAGGTAAATCAGCCCCAGCATTTT. Its translation: CASSEEVNQPQHF. The rearrangement links TRBV7-2 to TRBJ1-5; D unclear. In germline, CDR1 is SGHTA, CDR2 FQGNSA. V was shortened by 6 bases and J by 4 bases, with 10 bases between the two germline ends. The CDR3 totals 13 residues.

Details on this clonotype: This may be a read error, as it is one base from a much larger clone. The chain is built from TRBV12-3 or TRBV12-4 and TRBJ2-7, with 11 nucleotides matching TRBD2. The CDR3 covers 20 residues. Losses at the gene ends were 3 bases for V and 7 bases for J; bases not matched to a gene: 23. CDR3 loop: CASSFGPLAGGAPYYREQYF. Written as DNA, the CDR3 is TGTGCCAGCAGTTTTGGGCCCCTAGCGGGAGGCGCCCCCTACTACCGAGAGCAGTACTTC.

The chain joins TRBV7-2 to TRBJ2-5; 8 nucleotides agree with TRBD1. Germline V gene lookup returns CDR1 SGHTA and CDR2 FQGNSA. The CDR3 spans 17 residues. Germline trimming cut 5 bases from V and 3 bases from J; bases unmatched to any gene: 14. The chain's CDR3 is CASSPGVGDRRKETQYF. Written as DNA, the CDR3 is TGTGCCAGCAGCCCTGGTGTGGGGGACAGGCGTAAAGAGACCCAGTACTTC.

This clonotype was picked up one time. This chain joins TRBV19 and TRBJ2-7; either TRBD1 or TRBD2 may fit D (5 bases each). Germline-derived CDR1 and CDR2 are LNHDA and SQIVND (reference sequence). Between the trimmed V and J ends, which lost 4 bases and 5 bases, there was a span of 15 bases. This CDR3 comprises 14 residues. As DNA, the CDR3 is TGTGCCAGTAGTAGGGGACGAAATTCCCACGAGCAGTACTTC. Protein product: CASSRGRNSHEQYF. Full variable domain (outside the CDR3, taken from reference TRBV19 and TRBJ2-7): DGGITQSPKYLFRKEGQNVTLSCEQNLNHDAMYWYRQDPGQGLRLIYYSQIVNDFQKGDIAEGYSVSREKKESFPLTVTSAQKNPTAFYLCASSRGRNSHEQYFGPGTRLTVT.

The sample holds a few counts of this clonotype. Possible read error: a much larger clone is one base away. This sequence joins TRBV20-1 and TRBJ2-3; the D call may be TRBD1 or TRBD2 (6 bases each). Germline CDR1 reads DFQATT; CDR2 reads SNEGSKA (reference sequence). CDR3 length: 13 residues. Deletions cut 6 bases from V and 0 bases from J, with 10 bases between. The CDR3 spells CSAGGGSTDTQYF. The CDR3 DNA reads as TGCAGTGCAGGAGGGGGGAGCACAGATACGCAGTATTTT.

In regard to this clonotype: Here the CDR3 omits its conserved ending phenylalanine or tryptophan, so a read error is the likely source. The limits of the CDR3 on the DNA are not certain, so only TCRdb's listed CDR3 is given. This rearrangement joins TRBV5-4 to TRBJ2-2; the table calls TRBD1, which could not be checked here. Germline values: CDR1 SGHNT, CDR2 YYREEE (reference sequence). Termini included, the CDR3 measures 10 amino acids. CDR3 region: CASSSSPGTG.

This clonotype was recorded at least ten times. The rearrangement uses TRBV28 and TRBJ2-7, with D perhaps matching TRBD1 (6 bases). The CDR3 extends over 14 amino acids. The V end lost 5 bases, the J end lost 1 base, and 12 bases lay between the germline ends. CDR1 is MDHEN and CDR2 is SYDVKM in the germline V gene. Here the CDR3 reads CASSRYGQSYEQYF. CDR3 in DNA: TGTGCCAGCAGTAGATACGGACAGTCCTACGAGCAGTACTTC.

The sample holds many counts of this clonotype. The chain couples TRBV4-1 to TRBJ2-7, with 7 bases fitting TRBD1. CDR1 and CDR2 from the germline V gene are MGHRA and YSYEKL. The CDR3 consists of 16 residues. Unmatched junction bases numbered 8, after V lost 0 bases and J lost 3 bases. The CDR3 loop reads CASSQDPTGRVYEQYF. In DNA form, the CDR3 reads TGCGCCAGCAGCCAAGATCCGACAGGGAGAGTCTACGAGCAGTACTTC.

This clonotype was detected many times. Written as DNA, the CDR3 is TGTGCCAGCAGTAGACAGGGGGGCTATGGCTACACCTTC. Translating gives CASSRQGGYGYTF. V is TRBV12-3 or TRBV12-4 and J is TRBJ1-2, with 9 bases fitting TRBD1. The ends lost 5 bases at V and 4 bases at J; junction bases unmatched: 2. This CDR3 has 13 amino acids.

The rearrangement uses TRBV2 and TRBJ1-1; D may be TRBD1 (5 bases). CDR1 and CDR2 from the germline V gene are SNHLY and FYNNEI. This CDR3 is built from 14 residues. The V and J ends lost 5 bases and 0 bases respectively, with 10 bases between them. As DNA, the CDR3 is TGTGCCAGCAGTAAGGGGCAGGTGAACACTGAAGCTTTCTTT. The encoded protein is CASSKGQVNTEAFF.

The chain links TRBV20-1 to TRBJ2-1; 11 nucleotides align to TRBD1. The CDR3 totals 14 residues. V gave up 3 bases and J gave up 8 bases; unmatched junction bases: 6. CDR1 and CDR2 from the germline V gene are DFQATT and SNEGSKA (reference sequence). This CDR3 reads CSASGDRGYDEQFF. The CDR3 DNA reads TGCAGTGCTAGTGGGGACAGGGGGTATGATGAGCAGTTCTTC.

This clonotype appeared many times. The rearrangement uses TRBV28 and TRBJ1-2, with D maybe TRBD1 (6 bases). Deletions cut 2 bases from V and 8 bases from J, with 12 bases between. The germline CDR1 and CDR2 sequences are MDHEN and SYDVKM. The CDR3 contains 13 residues. The CDR3 DNA follows: TGTGCCAGCAGTTTACCAGGGGAATTCGGCTACACCTTC. Translated: CASSLPGEFGYTF.

The rearrangement links TRBV7-2 to TRBJ2-3, with D uncertain. Germline V gene lookup returns CDR1 SGHTA and CDR2 FQGNSA. The CDR3 contains 12 residues. The ends were cut back, 5 bases at V and 11 bases at J, with 14 bases in the middle. DNA for the CDR3: TGTGCCAGCAGCGTCGGCTTGGATGAGCAGTATTTT. Amino acid sequence: CASSVGLDEQYF.

This clonotype has at least ten counts. The chain recombines TRBV19 with TRBJ2-1, with 9 bases matching TRBD1. The CDR3 sequence is 15 residues long. J gave up 0 bases and V 5 bases, and 2 bases lay outside the gene matches. The V gene's germline CDR1 is LNHDA and CDR2 SQIVND (reference sequence). CDR3 DNA sequence: TGTGCCAGTAGTCAGACAGGGGGCTCCTACAATGAGCAGTTCTTC. This codes for CASSQTGGSYNEQFF.

This clonotype was counted ten times or more. CDR3 sequence (DNA): TGTGCCAGCAATCCCCCTAGGAGCGGGGCTTACAATGAGCAGTTCTTC. Translating gives CASNPPRSGAYNEQFF. The chain recombines TRBV6-7 with TRBJ2-1, with TRBD2 matching 7 bases. TRBV6-7 is noted as an ORF with a role that remains uncertain. V lost 7 bases to trimming and J lost 4 bases; unmatched junction nucleotides: 13. CDR3 size: 16 residues.

This clonotype was counted at least ten times. The chain carries TRBV20-1 and TRBJ2-2, with D maybe TRBD1 (5 bases). Germline CDR1 is DFQATT and CDR2 is SNEGSKA (reference sequence). This CDR3 has 13 amino acids. The germline V and J ends were trimmed by 2 bases and 6 bases, with 10 bases remaining between them. CDR3 region: CSARPRGSGELFF. CDR3 coding DNA: TGCAGTGCTAGACCAAGGGGTTCCGGGGAGCTGTTTTTT.

A note on this clonotype: It may be a read error: a sequence one base away is much more abundant. V gene TRBV6-5 combines with J gene TRBJ2-4, with a weak D call TRBD1 (6 bases). Germline loops: CDR1 MNHEY, CDR2 SVGAGI. The CDR3 spans 13 residues. CDR3 residues: CASSSGAKSIQYF. The CDR3 region has the DNA TGTGCCAGCTCTTCAGGGGCCAAAAGCATTCAGTACTTC.

This clonotype was recorded at least ten times. This chain joins TRBV29-1 and TRBJ1-4; TRBD1 is a possible D gene (5 bases). Germline loops: CDR1 SQVTM, CDR2 ANQGSEA. This CDR3 has 13 amino acids. Trimming left V 7 bases short and J 7 bases short, with 16 bases between. This chain's CDR3 is CSGIGTHGEKLFF. Here the CDR3 DNA reads TGCAGCGGGATTGGGACCCACGGTGAAAAACTGTTTTTT.

V usage is TRBV20-1 and J usage is TRBJ2-3; D unresolved. The V end was cut by 1 base, the J end by 0 bases, with 8 bases between. The CDR3 length is 14 residues. The germline V gene has CDR1 DFQATT and CDR2 SNEGSKA (reference sequence). This CDR3 reads CSARVGASTDTQYF. CDR3 bases: TGCAGTGCTAGAGTGGGTGCTAGCACAGATACGCAGTATTTT.

This clonotype is labeled medium-sized. V and J are TRBV29-1 and TRBJ2-7; 11 nucleotides line up with TRBD1. Germline values: CDR1 SQVTM, CDR2 ANQGSEA. Trimming at V came to 6 bases and at J to 7 bases, leaving 2 bases not matched to a gene. The CDR3 totals 11 residues. The CDR3 sequence: CSVGQGGEQYF. In nucleotides, the CDR3 is TGCAGCGTGGGACAGGGGGGGGAGCAGTACTTC.

This clonotype was detected many times. V usage is TRBV20-1 and J usage is TRBJ2-5; 9 nucleotides align to TRBD2. V was clipped by 2 bases and J by 4 bases; unmatched bases: 8. Germline V gives CDR1 DFQATT, CDR2 SNEGSKA (reference sequence). The CDR3 has 15 residues. CDR3 sequence reads: CSARRLAGRVETQYF. As DNA, the CDR3 is TGCAGTGCTAGAAGGCTAGCGGGAAGGGTAGAGACCCAGTACTTC.

On this clonotype: One junction end does not reproduce the germline sequence, and a read error may be involved. Here the CDR3 reads CASSMAWRGVGSNYGYTF. In DNA, the CDR3 is TGTGCCAGCAGTATGGCCTGGCGGGGAGTAGGGTCTAACTATGGCTACACCTTC. This chain joins TRBV19 and TRBJ1-2; no definite D call. Germline V lookup: CDR1 LNHDA, CDR2 SQIVND (reference sequence). The CDR3 spans 18 residues.

The V call is TRBV7-6, the J call TRBJ2-3, with D unclear. Trimming cost V 7 bases and J 2 bases, with 13 bases left between them. The CDR3 is 14 amino acids. Germline CDR1 reads SGHVS; CDR2 reads FNYEAQ. CDR3 sequence: CASMDPGVTDTQYF. The CDR3 nucleotides read TGTGCCAGCATGGATCCGGGTGTCACAGATACGCAGTATTTT.

A few counts support this clonotype. The chain recombines TRBV30 with TRBJ2-1; D is ambiguous. The V end lost 6 bases, the J end lost 4 bases, and 16 bases lay between the germline ends. This CDR3 region has 14 residues. The germline V gene has CDR1 GTSNPN and CDR2 SVGIG (reference sequence). As DNA, the CDR3 is TGTGCCTGTCATGCCCATAGGTGGTACAATGAGCAGTTCTTC. This gives the protein CACHAHRWYNEQFF.

This clonotype was seen at least ten times. V and J are TRBV6-4 and TRBJ2-3, with 9 bases identical to TRBD2. Germline CDR1 and CDR2: MRHNA and SNTAGT. The length of the CDR3 is 15 residues. With 2 bases clipped from V and 2 bases from J, the junction kept 2 bases outside the gene matches. The CDR3 loop reads CASSDAGGHTDTQYF. The CDR3 nucleotides read TGTGCCAGCAGTGACGCGGGGGGGCACACAGATACGCAGTATTTT.

The table lists this clonotype with a few counts. The V call is TRBV2, the J call TRBJ1-1; possibly TRBD1 for D (5 bases). V was trimmed by 5 bases and J by 1 base, leaving 11 bases between them. The CDR3 extends over 14 amino acids. Germline assignment: CDR1 SNHLY and CDR2 FYNNEI. In DNA, the CDR3 is TGTGCCAGCAGTTTGGCGGGGGGGAACACTGAAGCTTTCTTT. As protein: CASSLAGGNTEAFF.

By sample fraction, this clonotype is medium-sized. The junction shows a germline mismatch at one end, possibly a read error. The chain employs TRBV15 and TRBJ2-2; D tentatively fits TRBD1 or TRBD2 (5 bases each). The germline CDR1 and CDR2 sequences are LNHNV and YYDKDF (reference sequence). The CDR3 totals 13 residues. CDR3 residues: CATTRGVAGELFF. CDR3 nucleotide sequence: TGTGCCACCACCAGAGGGGTTGCCGGGGAGCTGTTTTTT.

The V and J genes are TRBV28 and TRBJ2-2, with a tentative D call TRBD2 (5 bases). V lost 8 bases, J lost 5 bases, and 15 bases lay in between. This CDR3 region has 14 residues. CDR1 and CDR2 (germline): MDHEN, SYDVKM. CDR3 nucleotide sequence: TGTGCCAGCGGAACTAGGATTGATACCGGGGAGCTGTTTTTT. Residues: CASGTRIDTGELFF.

About this clonotype: A much larger clone lies one base from this, so it may be a read error. The chain couples TRBV15 to TRBJ2-7; 7 bases are shared with TRBD1. J lost 3 bases, V lost 5 bases, and 10 bases had no gene match. The CDR3 totals 15 residues. CDR1 is LNHNV, CDR2 YYDKDF, per germline (reference sequence). For the CDR3, the DNA is TGTGCCACCAGCCACCGGGACAGAGGTGACTACGAGCAGTACTTC. Translated, it gives CATSHRDRGDYEQYF.

This clonotype was counted at least ten times. The CDR3 here is CASSFGRNTEAFF. The CDR3 DNA reads as TGTGCCAGCAGCTTCGGTCGCAACACTGAAGCTTTCTTT. The chain combines TRBV11-2 with TRBJ1-1; D uncertain. The germline V and J ends were trimmed by 3 bases and 2 bases, with 7 bases remaining between them. CDR1 is SGHAT, CDR2 FQNNGV, per germline. The CDR3 has 13 residues.